This T cell receptor (beta chain) was obtained from a study of cytomegalovirus exposure and HLA in healthy donors. The study's findings and limits: Looking again later, the authors saw that most CMV-associated TCR beta chains seemed HLA-restricted. Through in vitro validation, a few CMV-associated chains were shown to be specific for CMV antigens. Donor immune exposure was known only as CMV serostatus.

A multiplex PCR was run with 60 Vbeta primers and 13 Jbeta primers. The table came from immunoSEQ multiplex PCR; TCRdb's copy has only in-frame clones and leaves some out. In the table there are some 87,000 clones, around 81% of which are singletons. Notes on this clone: The antigen remains unidentified.

The sequenced material came from PBMCs. The clonotype comes from a man aged 18 to 29 in good health and CMV-seropositive.

CDR3: CASSYFSQAFF. The CDR3 nucleotides read TGTGCCAGCAGTTATTTCTCTCAAGCTTTCTTT. The chain is built from TRBV6-5 and TRBJ1-1; D gene ambiguous. Germline CDR1 reads MNHEY; CDR2 reads SVGAGI. V was shortened by 3 bases and J by 9 bases, with 8 bases between the two germline ends. This CDR3 spans 11 amino acids.